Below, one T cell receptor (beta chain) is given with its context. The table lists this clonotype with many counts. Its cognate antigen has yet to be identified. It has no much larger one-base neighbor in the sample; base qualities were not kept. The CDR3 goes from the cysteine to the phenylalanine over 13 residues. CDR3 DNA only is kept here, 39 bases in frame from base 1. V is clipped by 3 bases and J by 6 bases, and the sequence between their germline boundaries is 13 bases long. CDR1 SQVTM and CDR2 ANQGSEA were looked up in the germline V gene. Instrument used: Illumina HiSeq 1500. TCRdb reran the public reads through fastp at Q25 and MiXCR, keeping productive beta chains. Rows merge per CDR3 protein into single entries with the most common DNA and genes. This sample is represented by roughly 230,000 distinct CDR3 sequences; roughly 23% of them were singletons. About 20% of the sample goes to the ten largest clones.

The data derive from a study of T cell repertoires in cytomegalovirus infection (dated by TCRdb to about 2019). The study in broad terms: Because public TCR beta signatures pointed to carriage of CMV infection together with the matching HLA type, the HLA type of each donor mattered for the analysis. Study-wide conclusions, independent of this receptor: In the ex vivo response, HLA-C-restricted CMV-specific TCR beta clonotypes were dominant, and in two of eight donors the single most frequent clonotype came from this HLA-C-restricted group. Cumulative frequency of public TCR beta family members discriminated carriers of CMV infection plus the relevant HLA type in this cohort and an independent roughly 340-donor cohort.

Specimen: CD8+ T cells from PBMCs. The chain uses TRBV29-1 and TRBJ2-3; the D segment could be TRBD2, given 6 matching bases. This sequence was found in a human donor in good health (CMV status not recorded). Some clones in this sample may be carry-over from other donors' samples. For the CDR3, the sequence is CSVDEGLRDTQYF. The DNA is TGCAGCGTTGATGAGGGACTCCGGGATACGCAGTATTTT.